The 15 T cell receptor beta chains in this list originate from one sample, sequenced in a study of T cell responses to AZD1222 COVID-19 vaccine. Profiling relied on immunoSEQ multiplex PCR, and the TCRdb table lists in-frame clones only, not all of them. The repertoire holds 100,000 to 150,000 clones, with about 82% as singletons. The source was peripheral blood, collected 28 days after the second AZD1222 dose. These receptors were collected from an adult who received the AZD1222 COVID-19 vaccine.

This chain links TRBV2 with TRBJ2-7; 9 bases are shared with TRBD2. The CDR3 has 15 residues. Germline trimming cut 6 bases from V and 2 bases from J; bases unmatched to any gene: 8. The germline V gene has CDR1 SNHLY and CDR2 FYNNEI. In DNA form, the CDR3 reads TGTGCCAGCAGCGGCCGACTAGCGGCAACCTACGAGCAGTACTTC. Its protein is CASSGRLAATYEQYF.

The chain combines TRBV28 with TRBJ2-1; possible D gene TRBD2, 6 bases. V shed 5 bases and J shed 4 bases, with 12 bases lying between them. This CDR3 region has 14 residues. Germline CDR1 and CDR2: MDHEN and SYDVKM. CDR3 in DNA: TGTGCCAGCAGTCCCCCGGGGGAGTACAATGAGCAGTTCTTC. Encoded protein: CASSPPGEYNEQFF.

CDR3 sequence reads: CASSSMDRIDSGNTIYF. The CDR3 nucleotides are TGTGCCAGCAGCTCCATGGACAGGATAGACTCTGGAAACACCATATATTTT. The genes are TRBV7-9 and TRBJ1-3; TRBD1 aligns across 7 bases. This CDR3 is built from 17 residues. Unmatched junction bases numbered 9, after V lost 4 bases and J lost 0 bases. Germline V gives CDR1 SEHNR, CDR2 FQNEAQ (reference sequence).

V usage is TRBV29-1 and J usage is TRBJ1-2; the match to TRBD1 covers 8 bases. The V and J ends lost 7 bases and 2 bases, in that order; junction bases with no gene match: 6. Germline V lookup: CDR1 SQVTM, CDR2 ANQGSEA. This CDR3 region has 13 residues. The chain's CDR3 is CSGKQGGNYGYTF. Here the CDR3 DNA reads TGCAGCGGAAAACAGGGGGGGAACTATGGCTACACCTTC.

The sample holds one count of this clone. J is TRBJ1-6 and V is TRBV19, with D hard to call. Germline V gene sequence: CDR1 LNHDA, CDR2 SQIVND (reference sequence). Trimming shortened V by 4 bases and J by 6 bases, and 10 bases separated the two germline ends. The CDR3 has 14 residues. Here the CDR3 DNA reads TGTGCCAGTAGTACGTGGACGGCTAATTCACCCCTCCACTTT. Its protein is CASSTWTANSPLHF.

The chain links TRBV9 to TRBJ2-1, with D uncertain. V dropped 0 bases and J dropped 8 bases, with 15 bases sitting between them. CDR1 and CDR2 (germline): SGDLS, YYNGEE. The CDR3 has 15 residues. CDR3 sequence: CASSVAPRLEDEQFF. As DNA, the CDR3 is TGTGCCAGCAGCGTAGCCCCCAGACTGGAAGATGAGCAGTTCTTC.

This chain connects TRBV10-3 to TRBJ1-1, with D perhaps TRBD1 (5 bases). V was cut by 0 bases and J by 6 bases, with 14 bases left in between. Germline assignment: CDR1 ENHRY and CDR2 SYGVKD. The CDR3 totals 15 residues. The CDR3 protein is CAISESEGGDAEAFF. CDR3 DNA sequence: TGTGCCATCAGTGAGTCGGAGGGAGGGGACGCTGAAGCTTTCTTT.

In nucleotides, the CDR3 is TGTGCCACCGAGGACCCGACAGGGGCGGGAGGTGGGGAGCAGTTCTTC. Amino acid sequence: CATEDPTGAGGGEQFF. The rearrangement links TRBV24-1 to TRBJ2-1, with D perhaps matching TRBD1 or TRBD2 (8 bases each). The V and J ends lost 9 bases and 10 bases respectively, with 27 bases between them. The germline V gene encodes CDR1 KGHDR and CDR2 SFDVKD. The CDR3 consists of 16 residues.

There are a few counts of this clone. The gene calls are TRBV11-2 and TRBJ1-3; possibly TRBD1 for D (6 bases). V lost 2 bases to trimming and J lost 7 bases, with 9 bases between them. Per the germline V gene, CDR1 is SGHAT and CDR2 is FQNNGV. The CDR3 covers 13 residues. Here the CDR3 reads CASSLTGPNTIYF. CDR3 nucleotide sequence: TGTGCCAGCAGCTTAACAGGGCCGAACACCATATATTTT.

The rearrangement uses TRBV7-6 and TRBJ1-6; D is unclear. Germline assignment: CDR1 SGHVS and CDR2 FNYEAQ. The CDR3 runs 13 residues. Trimming removed 1 base at V and 7 bases at J, with 5 bases between. This chain's CDR3 is CASSLDANSPLHF. The CDR3 DNA reads TGTGCCAGCAGCTTAGATGCCAATTCACCCCTCCACTTT. The complete variable domain, with remaining parts taken from reference TRBV7-6 and TRBJ1-6, reads GAGVSQSPRYKVTKRGQDVALRCDPISGHVSLYWYRQALGQGPEFLTYFNYEAQQDKSGLPNDRFSAERPEGSISTLTIQRTEQRDSAMYRCASSLDANSPLHFGNGTRLTVT.

The rearrangement joins TRBV6-5 to TRBJ2-7; 8 bases match TRBD2. The V segment lost 9 bases and the J segment 6 bases; nucleotides outside the gene matches: 4. The germline V gene encodes CDR1 MNHEY and CDR2 SVGAGI. CDR3 size: 11 residues. In DNA form, the CDR3 reads TGTGCCAGTGGGGCGGGGGGCGAGCAGTACTTC. Its protein is CASGAGGEQYF.

Only one count was recorded for this clone. The rearrangement joins TRBV7-9 to TRBJ1-3; D is perhaps TRBD1 (5 bases). V was cut by 2 bases and J by 1 base, with 6 bases left in between. The CDR3 covers 14 residues. From germline, CDR1 is SEHNR and CDR2 FQNEAQ (reference sequence). CDR3 bases: TGTGCCAGCAGCTTAAGGGGATCTGGAAACACCATATATTTT. This sequence encodes CASSLRGSGNTIYF.

The J gene is TRBJ2-7, the V gene TRBV28, with D possibly being TRBD1 (7 bases). The CDR3 has 15 residues. The germline V gene encodes CDR1 MDHEN and CDR2 SYDVKM. V was trimmed by 5 bases and J by 4 bases, leaving 18 bases between them. The CDR3 loop reads CASSIPGRGVYEQYF. CDR3 DNA: TGTGCCAGCAGTATTCCCGGCAGGGGGGTTTACGAGCAGTACTTC.

The chain couples TRBV21-1 to TRBJ2-1; the DNA was not used to check the table's D call, TRBD1. TRBV21-1 is a pseudogene locus. The CDR3 spans 15 residues. CDR3 bases: TGTGCCAGCAGCAAACCGGGACAAAAAAACAATGAGCAGTTCTTC. Its protein product is CASSKPGQKNNEQFF.

The rearrangement joins TRBV9 to TRBJ2-1; the match to TRBD2 covers 14 bases. The V gene's germline CDR1 is SGDLS and CDR2 YYNGEE. The CDR3 is 16 residues long. J lost 6 bases, V lost 2 bases, and 4 bases had no gene match. The CDR3 DNA sequence: TGTGCCAGCAGCGTCCTTGGACTAGCGGGAGGCAATGAGCAGTTCTTC. This translates into CASSVLGLAGGNEQFF.